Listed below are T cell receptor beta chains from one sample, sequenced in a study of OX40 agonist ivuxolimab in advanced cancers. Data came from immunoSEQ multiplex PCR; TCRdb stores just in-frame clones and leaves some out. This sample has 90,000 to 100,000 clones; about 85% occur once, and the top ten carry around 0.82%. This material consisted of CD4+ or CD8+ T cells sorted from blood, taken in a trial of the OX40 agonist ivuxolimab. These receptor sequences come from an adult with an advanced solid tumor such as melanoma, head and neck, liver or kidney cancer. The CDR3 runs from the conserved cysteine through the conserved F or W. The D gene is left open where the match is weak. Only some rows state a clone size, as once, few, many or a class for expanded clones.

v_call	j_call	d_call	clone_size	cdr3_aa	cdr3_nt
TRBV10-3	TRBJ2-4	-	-	CAISAQGSPNIQYF	TGTGCCATCAGTGCCCAGGGATCTCCAAACATTCAGTACTTC
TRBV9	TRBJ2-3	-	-	CASSVASATDTQYF	TGTGCCAGCAGCGTAGCTAGCGCCACAGATACGCAGTATTTT
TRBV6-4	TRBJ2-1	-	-	CASSEGDEQFF	TGTGCCAGCAGTGAGGGGGATGAGCAGTTCTTC
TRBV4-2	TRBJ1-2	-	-	CASSLALQGYGYTF	TGTGCCAGCAGCTTGGCCCTGCAGGGGTATGGCTACACCTTC
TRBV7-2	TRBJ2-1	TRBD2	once	CASSSLAGIGNEQFF	TGTGCCAGCAGCTCGCTAGCGGGAATTGGCAATGAGCAGTTCTTC
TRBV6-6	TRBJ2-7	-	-	CASSSDRSYEQYF	TGTGCCAGCAGTTCGGACAGATCCTACGAGCAGTACTTC
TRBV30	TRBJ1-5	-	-	CAWSDYSNQPQHF	TGTGCCTGGAGCGATTACTCGAATCAGCCCCAGCATTTT
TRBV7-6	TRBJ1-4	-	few	CASSRAGDFGKLFF	TGTGCCAGCAGCCGGGCGGGGGATTTCGGAAAACTGTTTTTT
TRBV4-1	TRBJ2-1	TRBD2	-	CASSQGGSSYNEQFF	TGCGCCAGCAGCCAAGGCGGGAGCTCCTACAATGAGCAGTTCTTC
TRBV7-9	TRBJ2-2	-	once	CASSLPNTGELFF	TGTGCCAGCAGCTTGCCCAACACCGGGGAGCTGTTTTTT
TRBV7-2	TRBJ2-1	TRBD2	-	CASSDGLAGGRNEQFF	TGTGCCAGCAGCGATGGACTAGCGGGAGGAAGAAATGAGCAGTTCTTC
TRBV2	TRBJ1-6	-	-	CASVLESNSPLHF	TGTGCCAGCGTGCTAGAGTCAAATTCACCCCTCCACTTT
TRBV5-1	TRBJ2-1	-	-	CASSSGEVYNEQFF	TGCGCCAGCAGCTCGGGGGAGGTCTACAATGAGCAGTTCTTC
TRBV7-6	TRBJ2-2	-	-	CASSDGLEGELFF	TGTGCCAGCAGCGACGGGTTGGAAGGGGAGCTGTTTTTT
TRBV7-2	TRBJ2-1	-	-	CASSPSSFRVGEFF	TGTGCCAGCAGCCCCTCGAGCTTTCGAGTTGGGGAGTTCTTC
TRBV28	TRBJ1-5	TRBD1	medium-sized	CASSFGQDWPQHF	TGTGCCAGCAGCTTCGGACAGGATTGGCCCCAGCATTTT
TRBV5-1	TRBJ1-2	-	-	CASRTDGRTGGDYGYTF	TGCGCCAGCAGAACGGACGGGCGGACGGGGGGCGACTATGGCTACACCTTC
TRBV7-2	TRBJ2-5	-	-	CASSAPPAGETQYF	TGTGCCAGCAGCGCCCCCCCGGCGGGAGAGACCCAGTACTTC
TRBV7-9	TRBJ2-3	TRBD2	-	CASSLTSGSPDTQYF	TGTGCCAGCAGCCTAACTAGCGGGAGTCCCGATACGCAGTATTTT
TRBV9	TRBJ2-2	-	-	CASSATGRTGELFF	TGTGCCAGCAGCGCGACAGGGAGGACCGGGGAGCTGTTTTTT
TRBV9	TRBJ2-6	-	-	CASSWTDSRGVLTF	TGTGCCAGCAGTTGGACGGACAGCCGAGGCGTCCTGACTTTC
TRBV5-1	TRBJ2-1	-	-	CASSNGQEYNEQFF	TGCGCCAGCAGCAACGGACAAGAATACAATGAGCAGTTCTTC
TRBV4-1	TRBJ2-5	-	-	CASSQGGITLLETQYF	TGCGCCAGCAGCCAAGGGGGGATAACCCTGCTGGAGACCCAATACTTC
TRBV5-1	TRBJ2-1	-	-	CASSFGETSDEQFF	TGCGCCAGCAGCTTCGGGGAAACTTCCGATGAGCAGTTCTTC
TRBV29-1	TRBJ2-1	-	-	CSVKQAREQFF	TGCAGCGTTAAACAGGCTCGGGAGCAGTTCTTC
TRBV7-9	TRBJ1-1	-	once	CASLTGRPGNTEAFF	TGTGCCAGCCTCACCGGGAGGCCTGGGAACACTGAAGCTTTCTTT
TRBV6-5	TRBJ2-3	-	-	CASSANGDTQNTQYF	TGTGCCAGCAGCGCCAACGGGGACACCCAGAATACGCAGTATTTT
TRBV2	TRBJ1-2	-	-	CASSEQTDYGYTF	TGTGCCAGCAGTGAACAGACTGATTATGGCTACACCTTC
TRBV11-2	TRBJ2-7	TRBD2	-	CASSLGGSGTYEQYF	TGTGCCAGCAGCTTAGGGGGTAGCGGGACCTACGAGCAGTACTTC
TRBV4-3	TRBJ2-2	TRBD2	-	CASSQELAGGRLFF	TGCGCCAGCAGCCAAGAATTGGCGGGAGGGCGACTGTTTTTT
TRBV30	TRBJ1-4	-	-	CAWSRDFNEKLFF	TGTGCCTGGTCCCGGGACTTTAATGAAAAACTGTTTTTT
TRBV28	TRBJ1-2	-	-	CASSLYEGRGDGYTF	TGTGCCAGCAGTTTATATGAAGGCAGGGGCGATGGCTACACCTTC
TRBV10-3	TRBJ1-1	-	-	CAISESGGTEAFF	TGTGCCATCAGTGAGTCGGGCGGGACTGAAGCTTTCTTT
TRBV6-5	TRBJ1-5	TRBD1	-	CASSYSNRGNQPQHF	TGTGCCAGCAGTTACTCAAACAGGGGAAATCAGCCCCAGCATTTT
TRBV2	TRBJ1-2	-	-	CASRTWGSTGYTF	TGTGCCAGCAGGACTTGGGGGTCGACTGGCTACACCTTC
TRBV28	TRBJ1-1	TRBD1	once	CASTAPGQGAGEAFF	TGTGCCAGCACGGCGCCGGGACAGGGGGCTGGTGAAGCTTTCTTT
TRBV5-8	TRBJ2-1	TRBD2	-	CASSLTLAGGPDYNEQFF	TGTGCCAGCAGCTTGACGCTAGCGGGAGGACCAGATTACAATGAGCAGTTCTTC
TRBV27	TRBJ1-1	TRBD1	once	CASRPQGAHPEAFF	TGTGCCAGCAGACCTCAGGGGGCACACCCTGAAGCTTTCTTT
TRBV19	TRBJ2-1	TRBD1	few	CASSPRDRGNYNEQFF	TGTGCCAGTAGTCCTAGGGACAGGGGGAACTACAATGAGCAGTTCTTC
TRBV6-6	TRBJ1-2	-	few	CASSRREVGYTF	TGTGCCAGCAGTCGACGCGAGGTAGGCTACACCTTC
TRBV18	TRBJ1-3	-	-	CASSPTANSGNTIYF	TGTGCCAGCTCACCTACAGCCAACTCTGGAAACACCATATATTTT
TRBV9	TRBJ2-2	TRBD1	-	CASSVTGGATGELFF	TGTGCCAGCAGTGTTACAGGGGGCGCAACCGGGGAGCTGTTTTTT
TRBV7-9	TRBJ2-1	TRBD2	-	CASSPRLARSIYEQFF	TGTGCCAGCAGCCCCCGACTAGCCCGGTCCATCTATGAGCAGTTCTTC
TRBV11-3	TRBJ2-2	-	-	CASSFSASNTGELFF	TGTGCCAGCAGCTTTTCGGCCTCTAACACCGGGGAGCTGTTTTTT
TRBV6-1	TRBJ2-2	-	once	CASSEAPRASSRTGELFF	TGTGCCAGCAGTGAAGCGCCTCGGGCTTCGTCGAGGACCGGGGAGCTGTTTTTT
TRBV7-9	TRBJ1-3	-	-	CASSPTGSGNTIYF	TGTGCCAGCAGCCCCACAGGGTCTGGAAACACCATATATTTT
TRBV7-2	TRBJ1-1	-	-	CASSKNTEAFF	TGTGCCAGCAGCAAGAACACTGAAGCTTTCTTT